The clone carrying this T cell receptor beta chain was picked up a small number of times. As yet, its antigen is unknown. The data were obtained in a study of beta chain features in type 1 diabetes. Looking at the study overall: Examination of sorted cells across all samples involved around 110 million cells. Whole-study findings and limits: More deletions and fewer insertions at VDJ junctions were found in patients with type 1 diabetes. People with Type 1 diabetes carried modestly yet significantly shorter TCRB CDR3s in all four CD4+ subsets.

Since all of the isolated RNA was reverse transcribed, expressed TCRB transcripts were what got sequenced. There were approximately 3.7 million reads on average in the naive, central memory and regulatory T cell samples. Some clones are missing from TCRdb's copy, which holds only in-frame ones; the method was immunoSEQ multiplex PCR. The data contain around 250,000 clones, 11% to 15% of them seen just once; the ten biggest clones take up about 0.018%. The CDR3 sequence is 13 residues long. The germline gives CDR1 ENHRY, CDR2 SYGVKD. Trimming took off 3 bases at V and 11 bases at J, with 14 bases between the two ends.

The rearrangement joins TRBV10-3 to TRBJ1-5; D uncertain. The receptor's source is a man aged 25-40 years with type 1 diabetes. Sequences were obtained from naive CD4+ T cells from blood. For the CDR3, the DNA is TGTGCCATCAGTGAACTCGGAGATGGAGCCCAGCATTTT. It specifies CAISELGDGAQHF.